This T cell receptor beta chain originates from a study of cytomegalovirus exposure and HLA in healthy donors (dated by TCRdb to about 2017). Background for the entire study: An earlier analysis of roughly 500 of the donors reported about 280 Gb of sequence data and 95 million to 140 million unique TCR beta sequences obtained from around 180 million T cells. In addition to the first cohort of 666 subjects, a separate validation cohort of under 150 different subjects was used. A handful of DR-DQ haplotypes were handled as single units for association and clustering because linkage in the cohort was strong. The study used immunosequencing to profile the T cell repertoires of around 600 subjects and linked those repertoires to cytomegalovirus serostatus. Of the 398 genotyped donors, roughly 85% fell in the genetic ancestry cluster associated with self-reported Caucasian donors. Alongside the repertoire data, information on donor age, sex, ethnicity and CMV serostatus was compiled. Every repertoire in the discovery cohort had been generated on one and the same sequencing platform. An early release covering about 600 HLA-typed donors comprised roughly 300 gigabases of sequencing data and about 90 million unique TCR sequences. To study patterns of TCR occurrence, a later analysis re-analyzed previously published TCR beta repertoires from just over 650 donors and added high-resolution HLA genotyping. To decide whether each TCR beta V gene segment behaved as functional or pseudogenic, an earlier analysis of nearly 600 of the donors relied on high-throughput TCR beta sequencing. The study combined high-throughput TCR immunosequencing, statistical association of individual TCRs with disease status, and machine learning to predict cytomegalovirus infection status. The number of donors typed differed by locus, with about 629-630 for A, B, C, DRB1 and DQB1, around 560 for DQA1, over 600 for DPA1, and some 440 for DPB1. HLA typing included class I and class II loci at four-digit resolution. A later genetic analysis took genome-wide SNP genotypes for about three fifths of the roughly 700 donors and used that subset as a discovery cohort. Among 300 to 500 genotyped donors of the cohort, an average of around 250,000 unique TCR beta nucleotide sequences was sequenced per donor, of which 15% to 20% were non-productive. In the later analysis, no new phenotypic data were used to find candidate immune exposures; instead, reliance was placed on TCR beta sequences and their occurrence across donors. The study was designed to test whether signatures of past pathogen exposure could be identified by cataloging public T cell receptors. Study-wide conclusions, independent of this receptor: An association between a missense DCLRE1C variant and V-gene and J-gene trimming of TCR beta chains was found in a later genetic analysis and replicated in an independent cohort. CMV serostatus was the only immune exposure information available for the cohort. Specific HLA alleles were associated with some 15,000 TCR beta sequences at a false discovery rate of 0.05 in a later analysis. Most TCR sequences were observed very rarely across donors, whereas some public TCRs were present in many individuals. Some IMGT-functional V segments, including TRBV6-2 and TRBV6-3, could not be distinguished by the 87-base-pair reads and were therefore excluded. In vitro tests confirmed that a few of the cytomegalovirus-associated TCR beta chains recognize cytomegalovirus antigens. HLA typing was unavailable for some donors at each locus, so association tests used only the typed subset. A cluster of highly shared sequence variants was judged likely to represent a technical artifact of the sequencing pipeline. Strong co-occurrence of HLA alleles, especially DR and DQ, made assigning TCR associations to individual alleles difficult. In both the original and validation cohorts, the classifier was reported to diagnose cytomegalovirus status with high specificity and sensitivity. The study listed 150 to 200 TCR beta chains as associated with cytomegalovirus. In this cohort, only TCR beta chains were sequenced, and detectable features were limited by the absence of alpha or paired-chain data. In a later analysis, several top co-occurrence clusters were reported to appear linked to parvovirus B19, influenza, CMV and Epstein-Barr virus. A later analysis found that HLA-associated TCR beta chains were more clonally expanded and had lower generation probabilities than equally common non-associated chains. A further reported finding was that TCR beta sequences accurately predicted the HLA-A and HLA-B alleles for most subjects in the first cohort. Because counts were too low, some 16 rarely observed V segments, including chromosome 9 orphons, were excluded from the earlier analysis of around 640 of the donors. A later genetic analysis reported fewer N-insertions in productive TCRs among donors in an Asian-associated ancestry cluster than the approximately 700-donor mean. In a later analysis, the rate of TCR association differed among HLA loci, with DRB1 alleles having the most associated TCRs and HLA-C alleles having the fewest. Most CMV-associated TCR beta chains appeared to be HLA-restricted in a later analysis, and the HLA associations seemed to be driven largely by CMV exposure. Broadly in line with IMGT annotations, most TCR beta V segments showed up in productive rearrangements about 87% or about 30% of the time in an earlier analysis of approximately 600 of the donors. Presence/absence analyses assumed roughly uniform sequencing depth across donors, an assumption that may not hold. According to the authors, the approach could potentially be generalized to other disease states and immunological phenotypes. Linkage disequilibrium might explain the correlated functional status among segregating V segments, but an unknown experimental factor could not be excluded.

The library was obtained by the immunoSEQ multiplex PCR assay. For the multiplex PCR, a mixture combining 60 forward primers for TCR Vbeta segments and 13 reverse primers for TCR Jbeta segments was used. The CDR3 region of rearranged TCR beta genes was amplified from genomic DNA by a multiplex PCR assay. The Illumina HiSeq System was used to sequence the amplified TCR beta libraries as 87-base-pair reads. Processing in the source paper ran as follows. Across the 700 or so repertoires, a later analysis counted some 80 million unique TCR beta chains, 9 million to 14 million of which were shared by at least two donors. Raw reads were error-corrected and collapsed into unique sequences by a nearest-neighbor algorithm in which closely related sequences were merged to remove PCR and sequencing errors. V, D and J gene segments were assigned by aligning CDR3 sequences to IMGT reference sequences. For a sequence to be retained, a match of at least six nucleotides to both a V gene segment and a J gene segment was required. Rearrangements were classified as productive when the CDR3 lacked stop codons and remained in frame with V and J, and all other rearrangements were classified as non-productive. Following IMGT convention, CDR3 was defined as the stretch from the second conserved V-encoded cysteine to the conserved J-encoded phenylalanine. In an earlier analysis of approximately 500 of the donors, sequences lacking an unambiguous match to a single V gene segment were excluded. An earlier analysis of under 750 of the donors called V segments functional above 56.7% productive rearrangements and segregating when the between-donor standard deviation exceeded 5%. A statistical classification framework was built for diagnosing cytomegalovirus status from the catalog of TCR beta chain sequences. A later analysis assigned V and J genes by comparing TCR nucleotide sequences with IMGT/GENE-DB human TR gene sequences. The TCRdist pipeline was used in a later analysis to assign CDR3 sequences and most-parsimonious VDJ recombination scenarios. In a later analysis, each TCR beta chain was defined by its CDR3 amino acid sequence together with its V-gene family, and reads without a unique V-gene family were excluded. As a way to deal with suspected cross-contamination and a sequencing artifact, a later analysis dropped more than 500 nucleotide sequences that were highly shared and had low generation probability. For each public chain, a later analysis derived a clonal expansion index from normalized ranks of inferred template counts within each repertoire. A later analysis computed generation probabilities with a VDJ recombination model fitted to out-of-frame rearrangements, and checked the results against IGoR. Hypergeometric tests were used in a later analysis to score TCR-TCR, TCR-HLA and TCR-CMV co-occurrence, with a repertoire-size bias correction applied to the TCR pairs. In a later analysis, false discovery rates were estimated by permuting HLA or CMV assignments 20 times. In a later analysis, co-occurring TCRs were grouped using DBSCAN, with TCRdist sequence similarity added in when clustering inside HLA-allele-positive subsets. Co-occurrence clustering excluded repertoires with fewer than 30,000 or more than 120,000 public chains, plus five with anomalous nucleotide sharing. TCRdb took over this immuneACCESS table, retaining in-frame rearrangements with V and J assigned. Such tables are incomplete; in checked studies, under half of the missing clones stem from an unresolved V gene, and the remainder is unexplained. The DNA was the basis for D and trimming; V, J and clone size are from that table. The table held for this sample gives 150,000 or so clones. Approximately 1.7% of the sample lies in the top ten.

From cysteine to phenylalanine, the CDR3 is 11 amino acids long. Only the CDR3 portion is preserved as DNA: 33 bases, with reading frame beginning at the first base. CDR1 and CDR2, looked up from the germline V gene, are ENHRY and SYGVKD. At the junction V is shortened by 7 bases and J by 4 bases, with 8 bases in between. The cohort comprised 666 healthy bone marrow donors. All cohort members were sampled while nominally healthy, although unrecorded immune exposures were likely present. The donor was CMV seronegative and belonged to the group of 380 or so seronegative cohort members. A peripheral blood sample was provided by each donor, and peripheral blood mononuclear cells were used for TCR beta sequencing. Genomic DNA was extracted from the blood cell samples with the Qiagen DNeasy Blood Extraction Kit. Turning to this clone: Its antigen is still unknown.

Here the chain combines TRBV10-3 and TRBJ2-7, with TRBD1 tentatively as D gene (5 bases match). The sequenced sample consisted of PBMCs. The receptor was isolated from a man between 18 and 29 years old in good health and CMV-seronegative. The CDR3 in this case is CAIKDRYEQYF. The DNA sequence is given as TGTGCCATCAAAGACAGATACGAGCAGTACTTC.